Described below is a single TCR beta chain sequence and its context. The antigen is undetermined. Here immunoSEQ multiplex PCR was the method, and the copy in TCRdb shows in-frame clones only, minus some. The sample shows approximately 340,000 clones, less than 75% of them seen only once. These data originate in a study of shared clonotypes between healthy human individuals. Trimming stripped 0 bases from V and 4 bases from J, with 11 bases between. This CDR3 has 15 amino acids. The germline CDR1 and CDR2 sequences are SGHNT and YYREEE (reference sequence). Study findings and constraints: Large sequencing depth failed to make sorted-subset sequencing complete, rarefaction showed.

The gene calls are TRBV5-4 and TRBJ1-3, with D maybe TRBD1 (6 bases). The source material was memory CD4+ T cells sorted from blood. Subset of the sample: CD45RA-negative fraction. The origin of this receptor is a man under 40 in good health. The CDR3 loop reads CASSLGGAQGNTIYF. CDR3 DNA sequence: TGTGCCAGCAGCTTGGGGGGGGCTCAAGGAAACACCATATATTTT.